This T cell receptor beta chain originates from a study of CD8+ T cells in alopecia areata. Sorting relied on CD4, CD8alpha, NKG2D, NKG2ACE and other markers applied to pooled cutaneous lymph node cells. This clone was detected only a few times. Mouse names are used for the genes. The CDR3 is cut off 4 residues early in the read; its end comes from the germline J gene. V was pared by 4 bases and J by 3 bases, with 0 bases of the junction left unmatched. The germline V gene encodes CDR1 NSQYPW and CDR2 LRSPGD (reference sequence). The CDR3 loop spans 15 amino acids. TCR sequencing used cDNA made by reverse transcription of extracted RNA. Using immunoSEQ multiplex PCR, the repertoire was profiled, and TCRdb retains in-frame clones only, with some absent. This sample has over 250,000 clones, each found more than once.

This receptor was obtained from a C3H/HeJ mouse with alopecia areata. The strain is characterized by the MHC haplotype H2-k. Sequencing was done on a sample of CD4+ T cells sorted from a lymph node. V is TRBV1 and J is TRBJ2-2; 12 nucleotides agree with TRBD2. CDR3 residues: CTCSGTGGDTGQLYF. CDR3 DNA (partial): TGCACCTGCAGTGGGACTGGGGGGGACACCGGG.